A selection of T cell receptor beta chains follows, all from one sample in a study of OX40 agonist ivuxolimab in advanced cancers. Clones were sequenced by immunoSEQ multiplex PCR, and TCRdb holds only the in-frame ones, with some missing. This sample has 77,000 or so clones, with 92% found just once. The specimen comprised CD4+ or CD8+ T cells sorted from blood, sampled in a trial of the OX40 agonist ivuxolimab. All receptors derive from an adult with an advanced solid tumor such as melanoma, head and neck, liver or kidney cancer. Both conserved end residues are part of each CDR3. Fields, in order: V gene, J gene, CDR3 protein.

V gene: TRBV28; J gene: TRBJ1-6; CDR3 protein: CASANTYNSPLHF
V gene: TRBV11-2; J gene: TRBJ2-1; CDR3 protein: CASSLDFREQFF
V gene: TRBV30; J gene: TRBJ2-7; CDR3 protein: CACVDGGSSYEQYF
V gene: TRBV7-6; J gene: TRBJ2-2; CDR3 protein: CASSLAYRGDTGELFF
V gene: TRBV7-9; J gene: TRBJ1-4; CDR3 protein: CASSLGGNEKLFF
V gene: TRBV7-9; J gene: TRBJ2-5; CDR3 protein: CASSPTRRETQYF
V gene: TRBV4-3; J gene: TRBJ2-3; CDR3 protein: CASSQDRPGGTDTQYF
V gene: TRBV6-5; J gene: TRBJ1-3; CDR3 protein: CASSRTGGRGNTIYF
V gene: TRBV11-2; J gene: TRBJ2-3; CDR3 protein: CASSLGTAYTQYF
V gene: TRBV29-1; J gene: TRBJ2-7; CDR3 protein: CSVEDIRGRAYEQYF
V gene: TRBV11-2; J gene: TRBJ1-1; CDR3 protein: CASSLFDRAAFF
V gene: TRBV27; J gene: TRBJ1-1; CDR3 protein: CAAGGTEAFF
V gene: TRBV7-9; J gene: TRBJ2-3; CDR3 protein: CASSLPPRNEGTDTQYF
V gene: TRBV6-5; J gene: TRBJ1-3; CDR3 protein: CASSWLQDSGNTIYF
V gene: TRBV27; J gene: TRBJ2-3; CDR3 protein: CASSPAAGDSTDTQYF
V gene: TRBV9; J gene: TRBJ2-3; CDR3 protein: CASSVSGGAGDTQYF
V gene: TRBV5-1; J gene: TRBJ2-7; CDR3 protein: CASSWDRDPFYEQYF
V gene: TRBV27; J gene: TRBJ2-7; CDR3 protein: CASSKTGTPYEQYF
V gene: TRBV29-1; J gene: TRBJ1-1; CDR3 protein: CSLGPAGTTEAFF
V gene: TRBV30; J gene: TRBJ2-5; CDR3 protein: CAWGGPSGGHQETQYF
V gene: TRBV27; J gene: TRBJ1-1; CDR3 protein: CASSHGTGRTEAFF
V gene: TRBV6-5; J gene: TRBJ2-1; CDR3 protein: CASSPLSGSNEQFF
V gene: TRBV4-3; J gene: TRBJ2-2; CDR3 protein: CASSPGEGAEGSGELFF
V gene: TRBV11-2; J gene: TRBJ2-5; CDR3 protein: CASSFGGPETQYF
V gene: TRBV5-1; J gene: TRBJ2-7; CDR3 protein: CASSLDWGYEQYF
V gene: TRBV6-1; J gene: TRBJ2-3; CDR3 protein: CASMGGRDTDTQYF
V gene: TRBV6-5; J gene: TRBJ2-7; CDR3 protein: CATSPGTQVEQYF
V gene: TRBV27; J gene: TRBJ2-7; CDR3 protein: CASSLSGPQGSYEQYF
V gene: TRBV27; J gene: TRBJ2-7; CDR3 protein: CASSLGIGSEQYF
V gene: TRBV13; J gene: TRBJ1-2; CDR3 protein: CASSWDSYGYTF
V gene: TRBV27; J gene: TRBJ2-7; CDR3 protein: CASSRDRSFEIF
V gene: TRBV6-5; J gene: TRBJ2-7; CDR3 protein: CASRWTGYEQYF
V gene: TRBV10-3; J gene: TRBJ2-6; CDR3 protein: CAISPTVAPSGANVLTF
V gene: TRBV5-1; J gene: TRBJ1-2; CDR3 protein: CASSSATGGDYGYTF
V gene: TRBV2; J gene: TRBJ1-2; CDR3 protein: CATVERRDILYGYTF
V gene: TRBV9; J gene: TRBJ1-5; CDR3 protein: CASSLWGDSNQPQHF
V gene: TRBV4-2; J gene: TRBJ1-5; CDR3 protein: CASSQSSQPQHF
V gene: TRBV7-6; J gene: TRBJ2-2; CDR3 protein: CASGGRDKYTGELFF
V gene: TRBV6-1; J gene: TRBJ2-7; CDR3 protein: CASSEGQGFSYEQYF
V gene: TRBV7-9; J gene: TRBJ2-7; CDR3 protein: CASSLMSGGNHEQYF
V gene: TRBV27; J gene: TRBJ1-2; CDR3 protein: CASSLSLSYGYTF
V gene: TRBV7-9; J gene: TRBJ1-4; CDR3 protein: CAGRQGGSTEKLFF
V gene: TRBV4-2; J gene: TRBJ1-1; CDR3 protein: CASSEGNTEAFF
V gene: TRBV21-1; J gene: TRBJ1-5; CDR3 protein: CASSKDGFGHQPQHF
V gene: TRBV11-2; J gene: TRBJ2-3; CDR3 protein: CASSLDNGGPADTQYF
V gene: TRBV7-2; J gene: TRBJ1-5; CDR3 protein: CASSLGRGANQPQHF